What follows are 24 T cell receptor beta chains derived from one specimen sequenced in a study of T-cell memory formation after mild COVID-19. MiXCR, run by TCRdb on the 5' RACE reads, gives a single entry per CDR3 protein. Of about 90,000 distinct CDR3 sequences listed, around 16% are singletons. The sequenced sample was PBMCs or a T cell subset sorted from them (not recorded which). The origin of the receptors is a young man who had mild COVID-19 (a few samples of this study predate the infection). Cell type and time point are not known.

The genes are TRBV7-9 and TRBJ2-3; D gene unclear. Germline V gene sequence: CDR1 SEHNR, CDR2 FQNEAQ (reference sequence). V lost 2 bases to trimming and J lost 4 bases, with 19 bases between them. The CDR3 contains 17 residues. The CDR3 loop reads CASSLPRSGRGPDTQYF. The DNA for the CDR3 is TGTGCCAGCAGCTTACCTCGGTCAGGTCGCGGACCAGATACGCAGTATTTT.

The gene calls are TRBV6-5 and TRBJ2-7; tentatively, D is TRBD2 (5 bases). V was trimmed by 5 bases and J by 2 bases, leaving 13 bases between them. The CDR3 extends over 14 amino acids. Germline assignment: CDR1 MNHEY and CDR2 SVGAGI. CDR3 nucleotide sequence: TGTGCCAGCAGTCCCCTAGGAGGCCCCTACGAGCAGTACTTC. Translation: CASSPLGGPYEQYF.

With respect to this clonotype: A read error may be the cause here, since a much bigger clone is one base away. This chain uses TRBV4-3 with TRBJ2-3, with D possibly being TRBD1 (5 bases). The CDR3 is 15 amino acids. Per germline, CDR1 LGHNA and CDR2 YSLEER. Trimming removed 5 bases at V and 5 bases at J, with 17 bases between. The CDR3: CASSWGNPREDTQYF. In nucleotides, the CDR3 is TGCGCCAGCAGCTGGGGCAACCCCAGGGAAGATACGCAGTATTTT.

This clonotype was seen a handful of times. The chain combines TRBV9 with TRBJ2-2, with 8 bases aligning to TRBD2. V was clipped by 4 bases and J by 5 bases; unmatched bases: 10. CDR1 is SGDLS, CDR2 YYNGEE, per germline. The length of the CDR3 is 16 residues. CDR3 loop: CASSTYGRGVTGELFF. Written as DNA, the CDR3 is TGTGCCAGCAGCACCTATGGGCGGGGGGTAACCGGGGAGCTGTTTTTT. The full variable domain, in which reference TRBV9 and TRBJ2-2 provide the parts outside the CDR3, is DSGVTQTPKHLITATGQRVTLRCSPRSGDLSVYWYQQSLDQGLQFLIQYYNGEERAKGNILERFSAQQFPDLHSELNLSSLELGDSALYFCASSTYGRGVTGELFFGEGSRLTVL.

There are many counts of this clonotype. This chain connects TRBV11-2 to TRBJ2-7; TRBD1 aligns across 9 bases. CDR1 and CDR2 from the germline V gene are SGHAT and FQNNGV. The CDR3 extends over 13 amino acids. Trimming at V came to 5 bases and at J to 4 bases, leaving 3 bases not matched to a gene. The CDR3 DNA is TGTGCCAGCAGCCCGGACAGGGGATACGAGCAGTACGTC. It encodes CASSPDRGYEQYV.

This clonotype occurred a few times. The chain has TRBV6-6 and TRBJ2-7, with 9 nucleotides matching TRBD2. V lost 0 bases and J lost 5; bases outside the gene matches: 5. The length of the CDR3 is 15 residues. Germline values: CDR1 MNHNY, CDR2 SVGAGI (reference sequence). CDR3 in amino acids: CASSYSPSGVNEQYV. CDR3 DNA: TGTGCCAGCAGTTACTCACCTAGCGGGGTCAACGAGCAGTACGTC.

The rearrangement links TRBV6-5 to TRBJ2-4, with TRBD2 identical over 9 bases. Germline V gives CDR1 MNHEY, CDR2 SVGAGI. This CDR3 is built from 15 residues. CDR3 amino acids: CATAGGPESKNIQYF. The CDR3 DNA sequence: TGTGCTACGGCGGGGGGGCCGGAGTCCAAAAACATTCAGTACTTC.

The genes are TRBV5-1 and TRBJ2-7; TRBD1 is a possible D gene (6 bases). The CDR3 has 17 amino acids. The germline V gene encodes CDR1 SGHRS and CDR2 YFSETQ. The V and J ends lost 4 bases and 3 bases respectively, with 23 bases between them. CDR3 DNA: TGCGCCAGCAGCACAGGGCCCAGGGTTTCCCACAGCTACGAGCAGTACTTC. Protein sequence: CASSTGPRVSHSYEQYF.

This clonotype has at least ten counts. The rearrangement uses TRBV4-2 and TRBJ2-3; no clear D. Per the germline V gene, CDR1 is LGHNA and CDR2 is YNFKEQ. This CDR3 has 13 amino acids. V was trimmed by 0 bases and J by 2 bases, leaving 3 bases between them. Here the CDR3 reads CASSQEATDTQYF. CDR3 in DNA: TGTGCCAGCAGCCAAGAAGCCACAGATACGCAGTATTTT.

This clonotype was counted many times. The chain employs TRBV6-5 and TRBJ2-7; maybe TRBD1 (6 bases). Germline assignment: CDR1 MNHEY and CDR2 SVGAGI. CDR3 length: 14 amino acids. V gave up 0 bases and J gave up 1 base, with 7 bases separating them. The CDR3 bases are TGTGCCAGCAGTTACTCGGACAGTTCCTACGAGCAGTACTTC. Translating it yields CASSYSDSSYEQYF.

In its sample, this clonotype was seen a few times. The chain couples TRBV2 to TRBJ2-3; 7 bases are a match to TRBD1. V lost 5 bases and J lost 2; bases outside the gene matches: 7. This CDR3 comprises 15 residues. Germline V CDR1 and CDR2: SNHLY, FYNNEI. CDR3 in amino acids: CASSSTGSYTDTQYF. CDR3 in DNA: TGTGCCAGCAGTTCGACAGGGTCTTACACAGATACGCAGTATTTT.

The CDR3 here is CASSWVGSYNEQFF. The CDR3 DNA reads TGTGCCAGCAGTTGGGTAGGCTCCTACAATGAGCAGTTCTTC. The gene calls are TRBV6-1 and TRBJ2-1; no clear D. CDR3 length: 14 amino acids. V was shortened by 5 bases and J by 0 bases, with 8 bases between the two germline ends. Germline V CDR1 and CDR2: MNHNS, SASEGT.

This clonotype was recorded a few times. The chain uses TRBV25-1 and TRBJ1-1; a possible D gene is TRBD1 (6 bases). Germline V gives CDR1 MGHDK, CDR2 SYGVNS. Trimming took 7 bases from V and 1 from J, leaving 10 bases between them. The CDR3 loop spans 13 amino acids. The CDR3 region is CASTQDRNTEAFF. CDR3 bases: TGTGCCAGCACCCAGGACAGGAACACTGAAGCTTTCTTT. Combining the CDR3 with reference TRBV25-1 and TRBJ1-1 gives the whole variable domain EADIYQTPRYLVIGTGKKITLECSQTMGHDKMYWYQQDPGMELHLIHYSYGVNSTEKGDLSSESTVSRIRTEHFPLTLESARPSHTSQYLCASTQDRNTEAFFGQGTRLTVV.

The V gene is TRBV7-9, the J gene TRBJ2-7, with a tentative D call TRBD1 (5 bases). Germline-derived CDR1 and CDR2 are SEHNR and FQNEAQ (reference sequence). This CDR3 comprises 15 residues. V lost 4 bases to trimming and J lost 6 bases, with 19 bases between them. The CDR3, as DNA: TGTGCCAGCAGCTCGATAGACAGCCCGGTGGGCGAGCAGTACTTC. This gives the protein CASSSIDSPVGEQYF.

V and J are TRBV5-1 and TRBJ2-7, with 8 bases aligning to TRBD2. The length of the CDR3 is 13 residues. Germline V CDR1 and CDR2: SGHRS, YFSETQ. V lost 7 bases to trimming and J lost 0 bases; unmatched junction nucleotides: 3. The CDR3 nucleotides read TGCGCCAGCGGCGGGGGGCACTCCTACGAGCAGTACTTC. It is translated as CASGGGHSYEQYF.

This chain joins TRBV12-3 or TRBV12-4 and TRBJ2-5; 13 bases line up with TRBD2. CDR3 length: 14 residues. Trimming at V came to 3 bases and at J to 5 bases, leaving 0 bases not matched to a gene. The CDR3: CASSLGLAGETQYF. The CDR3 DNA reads TGTGCCAGCAGTTTGGGACTAGCGGGGGAGACCCAGTACTTC.

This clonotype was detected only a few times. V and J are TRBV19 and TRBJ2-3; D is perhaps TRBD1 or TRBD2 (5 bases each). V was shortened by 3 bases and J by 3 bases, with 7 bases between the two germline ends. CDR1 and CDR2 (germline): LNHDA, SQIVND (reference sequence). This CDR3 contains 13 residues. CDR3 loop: CASSMGVTDTQYF. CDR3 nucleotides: TGTGCCAGTAGTATGGGGGTTACAGATACGCAGTATTTT.

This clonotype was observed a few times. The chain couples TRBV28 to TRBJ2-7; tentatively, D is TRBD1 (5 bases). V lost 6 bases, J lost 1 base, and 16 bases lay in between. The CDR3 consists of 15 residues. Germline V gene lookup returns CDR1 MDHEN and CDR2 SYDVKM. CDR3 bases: TGTGCCAGCAGCCCAGACAGTGATAAGTCCTACGAGCAGTACGTC. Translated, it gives CASSPDSDKSYEQYV.

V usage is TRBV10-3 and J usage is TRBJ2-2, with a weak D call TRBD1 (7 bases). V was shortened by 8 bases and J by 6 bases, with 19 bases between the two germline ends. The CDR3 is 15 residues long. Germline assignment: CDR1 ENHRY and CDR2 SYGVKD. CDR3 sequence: CAIQRRDSQAGELFF. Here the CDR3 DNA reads TGTGCCATCCAAAGGAGGGACAGCCAAGCCGGGGAGCTGTTTTTT.

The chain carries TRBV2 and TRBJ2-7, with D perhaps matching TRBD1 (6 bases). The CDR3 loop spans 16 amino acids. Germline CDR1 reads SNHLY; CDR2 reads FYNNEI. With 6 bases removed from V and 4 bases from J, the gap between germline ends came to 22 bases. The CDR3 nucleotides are TGTGCCAGCAGAGCTCCTCCGGTACAGGGAATATACGAGCAGTACTTC. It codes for CASRAPPVQGIYEQYF.

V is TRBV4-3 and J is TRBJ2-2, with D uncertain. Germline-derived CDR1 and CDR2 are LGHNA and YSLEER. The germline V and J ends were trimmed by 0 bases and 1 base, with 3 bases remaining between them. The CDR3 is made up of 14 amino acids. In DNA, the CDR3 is TGCGCCAGCAGCCAAGACAGGAACACCGGGGAGCTGTTTTTT. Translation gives CASSQDRNTGELFF.

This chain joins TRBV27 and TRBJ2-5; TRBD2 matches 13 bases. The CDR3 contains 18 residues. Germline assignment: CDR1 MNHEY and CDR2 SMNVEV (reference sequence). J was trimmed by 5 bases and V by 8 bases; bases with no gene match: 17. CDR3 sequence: CASSLGPGLAGPGETQYF. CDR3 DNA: TGTGCCAGCTCCCTGGGACCGGGACTAGCGGGGCCCGGGGAGACCCAGTACTTC.

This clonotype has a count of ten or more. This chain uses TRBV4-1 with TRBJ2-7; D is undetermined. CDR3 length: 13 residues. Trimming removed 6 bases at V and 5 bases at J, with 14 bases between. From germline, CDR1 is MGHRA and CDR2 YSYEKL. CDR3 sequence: CASRSQTWDEQYF. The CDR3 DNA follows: TGCGCCAGCAGGTCTCAAACTTGGGACGAGCAGTACTTC.

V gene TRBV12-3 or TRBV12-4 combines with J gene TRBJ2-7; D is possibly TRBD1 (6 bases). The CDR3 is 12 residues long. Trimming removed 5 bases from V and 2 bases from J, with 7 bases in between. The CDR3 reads CASSNRAYEQYF. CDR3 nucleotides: TGTGCCAGCAGTAACAGGGCCTACGAGCAGTACTTC.